The clone carrying this T cell receptor (beta chain) was found once. Antigen: not known. V lost 4 bases, J lost 10 bases, and 7 bases stayed unmatched. The CDR3 totals 16 residues. CDR1 is MNHEY, CDR2 SVGAGI, per germline. This sample is drawn from a study of cytomegalovirus exposure and HLA in healthy donors. Study results and limitations: Later analysis showed TCR association rates varying by HLA locus, highest for DRB1 and lowest for HLA-C. A missense variant in DCLRE1C was later tied to TCR beta V- and J-gene trimming.

The study ran its PCR with 60 Vbeta and 13 Jbeta primers. Produced via immunoSEQ multiplex PCR; TCRdb's table is partial and in-frame only. Seen here are approximately 130,000 clones, roughly 60% observed once, and the top ten hold 2% to 3%. Sequencing was performed on PBMCs. The TCR comes from a woman aged 40 to 55 in good health and CMV-seronegative. The chain carries TRBV6-5 and TRBJ2-1; 16 bases agree with TRBD2. CDR3 bases: TGTGCCAGCAGTTTGGGACTAGCGGGGGGGCGTAGAGAGCAGTTCTTC. This sequence encodes CASSLGLAGGRREQFF.